Sequencing of this TCR beta chain was carried out in a study of blood T cell repertoires in COVID-19. Here immunoSEQ multiplex PCR was the method, and the copy in TCRdb shows in-frame clones only, minus some. The table records approximately 75,000 clones, around 76% of them present only once. The TCR sequence derives from an elderly woman with active or convalescent COVID-19. Sequencing was performed on peripheral blood.

The CDR3: CASSRLAGVSQYF. The CDR3 DNA sequence: TGTGCCAGCAGCAGGCTAGCGGGGGTCAGCCAGTACTTC. This chain uses TRBV28 with TRBJ2-5, with TRBD2 matching over 10 bases. The ends lost 6 bases at V and 10 bases at J; junction bases unmatched: 8. The germline CDR1 and CDR2 sequences are MDHEN and SYDVKM. The CDR3 spans 13 residues.